A single sample gave rise to the 18 T cell receptor beta chains below, sequenced in a study of cytomegalovirus exposure and HLA in healthy donors. It was with 60 Vbeta and 13 Jbeta primers that the PCR ran. Assay: immunoSEQ multiplex PCR; the TCRdb copy retains only in-frame clones and omits some. The sample yields about 150,000 clones, 65% to 80% seen once. Sequenced: PBMCs. The receptors shown here come from a woman in her thirties or forties in good health and CMV-seropositive.

The chain couples TRBV5-1 to TRBJ1-2; 10 positions agree with TRBD1. Germline trimming cut 4 bases from V and 4 bases from J; bases unmatched to any gene: 4. CDR3 length: 14 amino acids. The germline CDR1 and CDR2 sequences are SGHRS and YFSETQ. The CDR3 loop is CASSPGQGTYGYTF. The CDR3 region has the DNA TGCGCCAGCAGCCCGGGACAGGGGACCTATGGCTACACCTTC. Drawing the rest from reference TRBV5-1 and TRBJ1-2, the complete variable domain is KAGVTQTPRYLIKTRGQQVTLSCSPISGHRSVSWYQQTPGQGLQFLFEYFSETQRNKGNFPGRFSGRQFSNSRSEMNVSTLELGDSALYLCASSPGQGTYGYTFGSGTRLTVV.

V gene TRBV5-5 combines with J gene TRBJ2-1; D is undetermined. CDR3 length: 15 residues. Trimming cost V 4 bases and J 0 bases, with 11 bases left between them. In germline, CDR1 is SGHKS, CDR2 YYEKEE (reference sequence). The CDR3 is CASSAQWSSYNEQFF. The CDR3 bases are TGTGCCAGCAGCGCCCAGTGGAGCTCCTACAATGAGCAGTTCTTC.

This clone was counted only a few times. The chain combines TRBV11-1 with TRBJ2-1; weak D call: TRBD1 (5 bases). Germline V CDR1 and CDR2: SGHAT, FQDESV (reference sequence). The CDR3 is 15 residues long. Trimming removed 5 bases from V and 5 bases from J, with 16 bases in between. CDR3 sequence (DNA): TGTGCCAGCAGCCTTTCAGGGTTACAGCACAATGAGCAGTTCTTC. Protein: CASSLSGLQHNEQFF. Drawing the rest from reference TRBV11-1 and TRBJ2-1, the complete variable domain is EAEVAQSPRYKITEKSQAVAFWCDPISGHATLYWYRQILGQGPELLVQFQDESVVDDSQLPKDRFSAERLKGVDSTLKIQPAELGDSAMYLCASSLSGLQHNEQFFGPGTRLTVL.

The chain carries TRBV5-4 and TRBJ1-4, with 7 bases lining up with TRBD1. The CDR3 spans 13 residues. Germline CDR1 and CDR2: SGHNT and YYREEE (reference sequence). J gave up 8 bases and V 5 bases, and 6 bases lay outside the gene matches. The DNA of the CDR3 is TGTGCCAGCAGTCTACAGGGGAGCGAAAAACTGTTTTTT. Protein: CASSLQGSEKLFF.

In its sample, this clone was seen once. The gene calls are TRBV9 and TRBJ1-1, with 9 bases aligning to TRBD1. Germline V gives CDR1 SGDLS, CDR2 YYNGEE. There are 14 residues in the CDR3. V trimming: 3 bases; J trimming: 3 bases; junction bases outside the gene matches: 3. CDR3 DNA sequence: TGTGCCAGCAGCGGTACAGGGGGCTACACTGAAGCTTTCTTT. Encoded protein: CASSGTGGYTEAFF.

The gene calls are TRBV4-1 and TRBJ2-7; 7 positions agree with TRBD2. The CDR3 loop spans 18 amino acids. J gave up 1 base and V 4 bases, and 16 bases lay outside the gene matches. Germline CDR1 reads MGHRA; CDR2 reads YSYEKL. Here the CDR3 DNA reads TGCGCCAGCAGCCGCCTTAGGTCTAGCGGAAAAAGGTCCTACGAGCAGTACTTC. It codes for CASSRLRSSGKRSYEQYF.

V and J are TRBV5-8 and TRBJ1-6; 7 nucleotides line up with TRBD1. With 0 bases clipped from V and 7 bases from J, the junction kept 1 base outside the gene matches. This CDR3 is built from 14 residues. Germline lookup yields CDR1 SGHTS and CDR2 YDEGEE. The CDR3: CASSLVQGNSPLHF. CDR3 sequence (DNA): TGTGCCAGCAGCTTGGTACAGGGGAATTCACCCCTCCACTTT. The entire variable domain, with the rest obtained from reference TRBV5-8 and TRBJ1-6, is as follows: EAGVTQSPTHLIKTRGQQATLRCSPISGHTSVYWYQQALGLGLQFLLWYDEGEERNRGNFPPRFSGRQFPNYSSELNVNALELEDSALYLCASSLVQGNSPLHFGNGTRLTVT.

The chain joins TRBV19 to TRBJ1-5; D perhaps matches TRBD1 (6 bases). The V gene lost 5 bases and the J gene lost 5 bases, with 10 bases spanning the gap. This CDR3 comprises 13 residues. CDR1 is LNHDA and CDR2 is SQIVND in the germline V gene (reference sequence). The CDR3 nucleotides read TGTGCCAGTAGTGGGGGCTTTTATCAGCCCCAGCATTTT. Translated: CASSGGFYQPQHF.

The gene calls are TRBV5-1 and TRBJ1-1, with a possible D match to TRBD1 (5 bases). The CDR3 length is 14 residues. The V and J ends lost 0 bases and 6 bases respectively, with 12 bases between them. Germline V gene data show CDR1 as SGHRS and CDR2 as YFSETQ. This CDR3 is CASSLERTSSEAFF. CDR3 nucleotide sequence: TGCGCCAGCAGCTTGGAAAGGACATCTTCTGAAGCTTTCTTT.

This clone was detected only once. The gene calls are TRBV2 and TRBJ1-5; no clear D. Germline V lookup: CDR1 SNHLY, CDR2 FYNNEI. There are 12 residues in the CDR3. Trimming took 8 bases from V and 5 from J, leaving 10 bases between them. CDR3 coding DNA: TGTGCCAGCCGTTTAGTTCATCAGCCCCAGCATTTT. This encodes CASRLVHQPQHF. Full variable domain (remainder filled in from reference TRBV2 and TRBJ1-5): EPEVTQTPSHQVTQMGQEVILRCVPISNHLYFYWYRQILGQKVEFLVSFYNNEISEKSEIFDDQFSVERPDGSNFTLKIRSTKLEDSAMYFCASRLVHQPQHFGDGTRLSIL.

V and J are TRBV9 and TRBJ2-7, with D tentatively TRBD1 (5 bases). The germline V and J ends were trimmed by 1 base and 4 bases, with 15 bases remaining between them. Per germline, CDR1 SGDLS and CDR2 YYNGEE. The CDR3 consists of 15 residues. Written as DNA, the CDR3 is TGTGCCAGCAGCGTAAGGGCAGGGCCCCCTTACGAGCAGTACTTC. As protein: CASSVRAGPPYEQYF.

The chain couples TRBV6-5 to TRBJ1-3, with D possibly TRBD1 on 6 matching bases. Trimming pared 6 bases from V and 4 bases from J, leaving 13 bases between. Germline CDR1 MNHEY, CDR2 SVGAGI. The CDR3 loop spans 14 amino acids. The CDR3 loop reads CASSTHRVGNTIYF. DNA for the CDR3: TGTGCCAGCAGCACACACAGGGTCGGAAACACCATATATTTT.

In this sample, this clone turned up a few times. This chain uses TRBV12-5 with TRBJ1-1; 8 nucleotides match TRBD1. V lost 0 bases, J lost 1 base, and 22 bases stayed unmatched. CDR3 size: 22 residues. Germline values: CDR1 LGHNT, CDR2 FRNRAP. The DNA for the CDR3 is TGTGCTAGTGGTTTGGTAATTCCGAATTTTGGGACAGGCCACGTGGCGAACACTGAAGCTTTCTTT. Amino acid sequence: CASGLVIPNFGTGHVANTEAFF.

This clone is a singleton in its sample. The V gene is TRBV7-2, the J gene TRBJ2-1, with TRBD2 matching over 9 bases. The length of the CDR3 is 15 residues. Germline loops: CDR1 SGHTA, CDR2 FQGNSA. Losses at the gene ends were 5 bases for V and 8 bases for J; bases not matched to a gene: 10. Here the CDR3 reads CASSLPSGVVYEQFF. As DNA, the CDR3 is TGTGCCAGCAGCCTTCCTAGCGGGGTTGTATATGAGCAGTTCTTC.

The table lists this clone with a count of one. The chain links TRBV27 to TRBJ1-2; 9 bases match TRBD1. The CDR3 spans 14 residues. The J segment lost 5 bases and the V segment lost 6 bases, leaving 7 bases of the junction unmatched. Germline-derived CDR1 and CDR2 are MNHEY and SMNVEV (reference sequence). CDR3 amino acids: CASRRTGTGYGYTF. The CDR3 nucleotides are TGTGCCAGCAGAAGAACCGGGACAGGGTATGGCTACACCTTC.

The V and J genes are TRBV30 and TRBJ1-1; D call uncertain. Germline V gene lookup returns CDR1 GTSNPN and CDR2 SVGIG (reference sequence). The CDR3 sequence is 14 residues long. V lost 0 bases, J lost 3 bases, and 11 bases lay in between. The CDR3 is CAWSVSPSYTEAFF. The CDR3 nucleotides are TGTGCCTGGAGTGTAAGCCCGTCCTACACTGAAGCTTTCTTT.

This sequence joins TRBV15 and TRBJ1-1; D is ambiguous. V was cut by 0 bases and J by 4 bases, with 9 bases left in between. The germline V gene encodes CDR1 LNHNV and CDR2 YYDKDF (reference sequence). The CDR3 loop spans 14 amino acids. CDR3 in amino acids: CATSRDYAGTEAFF. CDR3 DNA sequence: TGTGCCACCAGCAGAGATTACGCGGGCACTGAAGCTTTCTTT.

This clone has more than one count but fewer than ten. The rearrangement joins TRBV5-1 to TRBJ1-2; 9 nucleotides align to TRBD1. Per the germline V gene, CDR1 is SGHRS and CDR2 is YFSETQ. The CDR3 extends over 17 amino acids. V shed 4 bases, J shed 6 bases, and the junction held 16 bases outside the gene matches. CDR3 DNA: TGCGCCAGCAGCCCAGACTCTCCGGGACAGGGTTTCCATGGCTACACCTTC. It encodes CASSPDSPGQGFHGYTF.